This is a list of T cell receptor beta chains from one sample in a study of CD8 T cells in ankylosing spondylitis. TCRdb reprocessed the 5' RACE reads via MiXCR and lists one record per CDR3 protein. The sample shows around 150,000 distinct CDR3 sequences, under 45% of them seen only once. The sample taken for sequencing was synovial fluid, either unsorted or a sorted T cell fraction (not recorded which). Every receptor here comes from a male donor with ankylosing spondylitis. Both conserved end residues are part of each CDR3. Fields, in order: D gene, CDR3 length, V gene, clone size, J gene, CDR3 protein, CDR3 DNA. The D gene is left open where the match is weak. The listing skips clone size in some rows; elsewhere it reads once, few, many or a size class.

.,15,TRBV4-2,.,TRBJ1-1,CASSQGSPGNTEAFF,TGTGCCAGCAGCCAAGGAAGTCCAGGAAACACTGAAGCTTTCTTT
.,17,TRBV7-7,few,TRBJ2-2,CASSLRDGIKNTGELFF,TGTGCTAGCAGCCTTCGAGACGGGATAAAGAACACCGGGGAGCTGTTTTTT
.,15,TRBV27,few,TRBJ1-1,CASSFRGAQRTEAFF,TGTGCCAGCAGTTTTCGTGGGGCTCAGCGAACTGAAGCTTTCTTT
TRBD2,15,TRBV6-4,many,TRBJ2-3,CASSPSGGAEDTQYF,TGTGCCAGCAGCCCCAGCGGGGGGGCCGAAGATACGCAGTATTTT
.,16,TRBV7-9,.,TRBJ1-2,CASSLESAGGPYGYTF,TGTGCCAGCAGCTTAGAGTCGGCAGGAGGTCCCTATGGCTACACCTTC
.,14,TRBV5-1,.,TRBJ2-1,CASSRQAPYHEQFF,TGCGCCAGCAGTCGACAGGCTCCTTACCATGAGCAGTTCTTC
TRBD2,14,TRBV19,.,TRBJ2-7,CASSDRGLAVEQYF,TGTGCCAGTAGCGACCGTGGACTAGCGGTCGAGCAGTACTTC
.,14,TRBV4-2,.,TRBJ2-7,CASSQVAGSYEQYF,TGTGCCAGCAGCCAAGTTGCCGGGTCCTACGAGCAGTACTTC
TRBD2,16,TRBV12-3/TRBV12-4,few,TRBJ2-1,CASSSRLAGPYNEQFF,TGTGCCAGCAGTTCCAGGCTAGCGGGGCCCTACAATGAGCAGTTCTTC
.,14,TRBV20-1,.,TRBJ2-1,CSAREGGGYNEQFF,TGCAGTGCTAGAGAAGGGGGGGGCTACAATGAGCAGTTCTTC
.,15,TRBV6-1,.,TRBJ1-2,CASSGLWTSYYGYTF,TGTGCCAGCAGTGGTTTATGGACCTCGTACTATGGCTACACCTTC
TRBD2,12,TRBV12-3/TRBV12-4,.,TRBJ2-1,CASSTGLVLQFF,TGTGCCAGCAGTACCGGACTAGTTTTGCAGTTCTTC
.,17,TRBV5-1,.,TRBJ2-7,CASSFNTAGTYSYEQYF,TGCGCCAGCAGCTTTAATACCGCCGGGACCTACTCCTACGAGCAGTACTTC
TRBD1,15,TRBV12-3/TRBV12-4,few,TRBJ1-1,CASIPQTGIIIEAFF,TGTGCCAGCATACCCCAGACAGGGATTATCATTGAAGCTTTCTTT
.,13,TRBV7-3,few,TRBJ1-1,CASSIQGNTEAFF,TGTGCCAGCAGTATACAGGGGAACACTGAAGCTTTCTTT
.,14,TRBV6-1,many,TRBJ2-3,CASQGGGSSDTQYF,TGTGCCAGCCAGGGGGGCGGGAGCTCAGATACGCAGTATTTT
TRBD2,12,TRBV9,.,TRBJ2-1,CASSGSGGEQFF,TGTGCCAGCAGCGGTAGCGGGGGCGAGCAGTTCTTC
TRBD2,16,TRBV10-3,.,TRBJ2-1,CAISDRGGLRHNEQFF,TGTGCCATCAGTGATCGGGGGGGCCTAAGGCACAATGAGCAGTTCTTC
.,14,TRBV5-1,once,TRBJ1-6,CASSFRGFRSPLHF,TGCGCCAGCAGCTTTCGAGGGTTCCGCTCACCCCTCCACTTT